Reported below is one T cell receptor beta chain. Its antigen is not known. This entry comes from a study of cytomegalovirus exposure and HLA in healthy donors. Findings of the study overall: Across donors, most TCRs were seen rarely, yet some public ones were widespread. Exclusion as indistinguishable affected some V segments, including TRBV6-2 and TRBV6-3. Presence/absence analyses took donor sequencing depth as roughly uniform.

Use of 60 Vbeta and 13 Jbeta primers characterized the PCR. The method was immunoSEQ multiplex PCR; TCRdb's version includes in-frame clones alone and lacks a portion of them. This sample has 85,000 to 110,000 clones, with around 77% found just once. Trimming took off 1 base at V and 0 bases at J, with 11 bases between the two ends. Germline V gene lookup returns CDR1 SGHAT and CDR2 FQNNGV. The CDR3 extends over 16 amino acids. The sample was PBMCs. The sequence was obtained from a man aged 50 to 60 in good health and CMV-seropositive. V and J are TRBV11-2 and TRBJ2-3; D not resolved. CDR3 DNA: TGTGCCAGCAGCTTAGGTTTGCCGACTAGCACAGATACGCAGTATTTT. It codes for CASSLGLPTSTDTQYF.